The TCR beta chain under discussion was sequenced for a study of cytomegalovirus exposure and HLA in healthy donors. Whole-study findings and limits: Rare TCR sequences dominated, though some public TCRs recurred in many donors. In vitro data verified a few CMV-associated chains as specific for CMV antigens. The tendency of first-cohort TCR clusters to co-occur in the 100 to 150 validation repertoires emerged from a later analysis.

Method: immunoSEQ multiplex PCR; TCRdb's copy keeps in-frame clones and lacks some. The sample yields 150,000 to 160,000 clones, more than 70% seen once. On this clone itself: Antigen specificity is unknown.

In germline, CDR1 is SGHVS, CDR2 FQNEAQ. This CDR3 contains 16 residues. V lost 1 base and J 5 bases, leaving 12 bases between the germline ends. The sequence was obtained from a human donor in good health. The chain is built from TRBV7-8 and TRBJ1-6; D not certain. The sequenced material came from PBMCs. The CDR3 spells CASSLVVLLDNSPLHF. CDR3 in DNA: TGTGCCAGCAGCTTAGTCGTGTTGCTAGATAATTCACCCCTCCACTTT.